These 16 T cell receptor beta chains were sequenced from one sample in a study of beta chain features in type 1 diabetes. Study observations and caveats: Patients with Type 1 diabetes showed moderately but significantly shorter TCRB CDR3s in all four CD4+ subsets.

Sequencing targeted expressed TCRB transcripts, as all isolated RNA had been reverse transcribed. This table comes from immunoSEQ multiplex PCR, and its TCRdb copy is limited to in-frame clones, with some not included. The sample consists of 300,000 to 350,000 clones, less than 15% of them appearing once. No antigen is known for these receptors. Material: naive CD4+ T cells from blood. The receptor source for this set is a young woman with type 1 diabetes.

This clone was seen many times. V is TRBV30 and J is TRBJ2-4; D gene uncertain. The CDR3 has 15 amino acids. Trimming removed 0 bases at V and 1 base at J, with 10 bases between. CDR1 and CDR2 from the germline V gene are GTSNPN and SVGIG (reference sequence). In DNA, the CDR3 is TGTGCCTGGAGTGTCCCACTTTCTGCCAAAAACATTCAGTACTTC. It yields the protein CAWSVPLSAKNIQYF. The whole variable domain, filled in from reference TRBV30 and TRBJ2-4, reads SQTIHQWPATLVQPVGSPLSLECTVEGTSNPNLYWYRQAAGRGLQLLFYSVGIGQISSEVPQNLSASRPQDRQFILSSKKLLLSDSGFYLCAWSVPLSAKNIQYFGAGTRLSVL.

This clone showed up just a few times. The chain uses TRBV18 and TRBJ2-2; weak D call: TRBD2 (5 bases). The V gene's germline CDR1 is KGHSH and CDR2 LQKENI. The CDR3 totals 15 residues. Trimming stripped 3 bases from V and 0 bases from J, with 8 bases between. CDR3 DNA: TGTGCCAGCTCACCCCCGGGAACGAACACCGGGGAGCTGTTTTTT. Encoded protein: CASSPPGTNTGELFF. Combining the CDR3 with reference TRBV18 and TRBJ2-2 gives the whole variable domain NAGVMQNPRHLVRRRGQEARLRCSPMKGHSHVYWYRQLPEEGLKFMVYLQKENIIDESGMPKERFSAEFPKEGPSILRIQQVVRGDSAAYFCASSPPGTNTGELFFGEGSRLTVL.

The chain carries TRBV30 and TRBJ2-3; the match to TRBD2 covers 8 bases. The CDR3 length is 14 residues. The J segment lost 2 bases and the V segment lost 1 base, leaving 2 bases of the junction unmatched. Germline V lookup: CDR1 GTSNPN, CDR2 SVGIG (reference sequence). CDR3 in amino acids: CAWSGSGITDTQYF. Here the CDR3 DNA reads TGTGCCTGGAGTGGTAGCGGGATCACAGATACGCAGTATTTT.

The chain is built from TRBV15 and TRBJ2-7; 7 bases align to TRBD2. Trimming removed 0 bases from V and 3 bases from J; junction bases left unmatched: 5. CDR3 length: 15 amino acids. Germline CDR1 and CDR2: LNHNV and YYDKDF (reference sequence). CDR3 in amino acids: CATSRDPAGYYEQYF. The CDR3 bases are TGTGCCACCAGCAGAGATCCAGCGGGGTACTACGAGCAGTACTTC.

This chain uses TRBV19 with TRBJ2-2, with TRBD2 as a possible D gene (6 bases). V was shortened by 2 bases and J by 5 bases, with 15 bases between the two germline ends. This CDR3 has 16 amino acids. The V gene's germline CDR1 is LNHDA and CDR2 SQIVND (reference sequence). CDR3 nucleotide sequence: TGTGCCAGTAGTATACTGCTCGGGAGTAGTACCGGGGAGCTGTTTTTT. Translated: CASSILLGSSTGELFF. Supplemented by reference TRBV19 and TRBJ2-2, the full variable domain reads DGGITQSPKYLFRKEGQNVTLSCEQNLNHDAMYWYRQDPGQGLRLIYYSQIVNDFQKGDIAEGYSVSREKKESFPLTVTSAQKNPTAFYLCASSILLGSSTGELFFGEGSRLTVL.

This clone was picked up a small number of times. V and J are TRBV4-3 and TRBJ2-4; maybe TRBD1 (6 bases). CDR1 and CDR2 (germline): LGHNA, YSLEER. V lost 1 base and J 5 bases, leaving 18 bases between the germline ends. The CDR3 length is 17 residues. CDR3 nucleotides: TGCGCCAGCAGCCAAGGCCTGATGGACAGTCTGCAAAACATTCAGTACTTC. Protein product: CASSQGLMDSLQNIQYF.

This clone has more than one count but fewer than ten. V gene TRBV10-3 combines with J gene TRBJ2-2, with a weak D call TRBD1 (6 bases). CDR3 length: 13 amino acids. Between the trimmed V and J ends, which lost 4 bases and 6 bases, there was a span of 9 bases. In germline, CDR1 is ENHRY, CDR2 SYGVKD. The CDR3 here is CAISADSAGELFF. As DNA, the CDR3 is TGTGCCATCAGTGCGGACAGTGCCGGGGAGCTGTTTTTT.

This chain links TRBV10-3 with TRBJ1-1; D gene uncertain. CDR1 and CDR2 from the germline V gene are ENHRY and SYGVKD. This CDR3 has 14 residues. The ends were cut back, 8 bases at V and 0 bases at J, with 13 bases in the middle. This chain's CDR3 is CAIGGSSMNTEAFF. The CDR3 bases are TGTGCCATCGGAGGGAGCAGTATGAACACTGAAGCTTTCTTT.

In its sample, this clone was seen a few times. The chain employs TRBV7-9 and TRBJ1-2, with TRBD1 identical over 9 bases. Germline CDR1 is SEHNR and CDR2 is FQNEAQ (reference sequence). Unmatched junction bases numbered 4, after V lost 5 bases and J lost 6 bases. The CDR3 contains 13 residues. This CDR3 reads CASSRGQGHGYTF. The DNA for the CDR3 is TGTGCCAGCAGCCGGGGACAGGGACATGGCTACACCTTC.

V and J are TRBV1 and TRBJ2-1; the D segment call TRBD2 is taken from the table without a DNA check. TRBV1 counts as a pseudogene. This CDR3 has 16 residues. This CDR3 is CTSSRYRTPTYNEQFF. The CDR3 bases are TGCACCAGCAGCCGCTATAGAACCCCCACCTACAATGAGCAGTTCTTC.

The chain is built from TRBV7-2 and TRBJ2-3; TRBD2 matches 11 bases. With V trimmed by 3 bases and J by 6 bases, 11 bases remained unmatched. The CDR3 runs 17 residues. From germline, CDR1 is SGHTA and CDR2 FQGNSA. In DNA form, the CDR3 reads TGTGCCAGCAGCTTCTTCATAGCGGGAGGGCCGGCGGATACGCAGTATTTT. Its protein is CASSFFIAGGPADTQYF.

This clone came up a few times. CDR3 DNA sequence: TGTGCCAGCAGTTCACAGGGCACGAATGAGCAGTTCTTC. It yields the protein CASSSQGTNEQFF. The J gene is TRBJ2-1, the V gene TRBV2; TRBD1 might be the D (6 bases). The CDR3 is 13 amino acids. V lost 5 bases to trimming and J lost 7 bases, with 12 bases between them. The germline V gene encodes CDR1 SNHLY and CDR2 FYNNEI.

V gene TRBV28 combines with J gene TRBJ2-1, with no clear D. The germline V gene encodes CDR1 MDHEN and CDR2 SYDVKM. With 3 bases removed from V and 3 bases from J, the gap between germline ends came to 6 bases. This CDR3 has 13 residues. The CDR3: CASSLSRYNEQFF. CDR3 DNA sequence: TGTGCCAGCAGTTTGAGTCGCTACAATGAGCAGTTCTTC. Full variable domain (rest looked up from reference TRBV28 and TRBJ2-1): DVKVTQSSRYLVKRTGEKVFLECVQDMDHENMFWYRQDPGLGLRLIYFSYDVKMKEKGDIPEGYSVSREKKERFSLILESASTNQTSMYLCASSLSRYNEQFFGPGTRLTVL.

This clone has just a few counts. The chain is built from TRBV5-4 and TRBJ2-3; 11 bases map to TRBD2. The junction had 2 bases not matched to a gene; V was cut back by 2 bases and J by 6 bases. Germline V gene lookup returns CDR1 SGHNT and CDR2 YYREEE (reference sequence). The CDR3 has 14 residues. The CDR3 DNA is TGTGCCAGCAGCTTCCCTAGCGGGGGGGATACGCAGTATTTT. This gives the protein CASSFPSGGDTQYF. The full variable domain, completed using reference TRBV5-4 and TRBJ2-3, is ETGVTQSPTHLIKTRGQQVTLRCSSQSGHNTVSWYQQALGQGPQFIFQYYREEENGRGNFPPRFSGLQFPNYSSELNVNALELDDSALYLCASSFPSGGDTQYFGPGTRLTVL.

CDR3 sequence (DNA): TGTGCCAGCTCACCAGGCTCCGACAGGACCTACGAGCAGTACTTC. Translated: CASSPGSDRTYEQYF. V is TRBV18 and J is TRBJ2-7; TRBD1 might be the D (6 bases). V lost 2 bases and J lost 2, with 13 bases in between. CDR1 and CDR2 from the germline V gene are KGHSH and LQKENI. The CDR3 loop spans 15 amino acids.

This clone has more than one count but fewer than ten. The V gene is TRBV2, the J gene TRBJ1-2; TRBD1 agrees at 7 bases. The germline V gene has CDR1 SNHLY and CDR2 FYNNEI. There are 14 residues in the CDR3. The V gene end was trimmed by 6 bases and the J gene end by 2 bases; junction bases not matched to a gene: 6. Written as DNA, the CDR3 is TGTGCCAGCAGGAAGACAGGGCTAAACTATGGCTACACCTTC. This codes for CASRKTGLNYGYTF.